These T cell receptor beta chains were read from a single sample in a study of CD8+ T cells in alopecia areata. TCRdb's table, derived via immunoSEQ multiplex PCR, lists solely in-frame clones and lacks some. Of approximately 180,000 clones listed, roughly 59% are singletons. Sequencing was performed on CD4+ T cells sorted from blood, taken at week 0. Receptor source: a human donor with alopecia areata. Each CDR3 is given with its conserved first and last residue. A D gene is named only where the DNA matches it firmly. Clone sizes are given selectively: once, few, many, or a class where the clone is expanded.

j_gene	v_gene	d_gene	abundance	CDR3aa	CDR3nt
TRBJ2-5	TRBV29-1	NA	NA	CSVVGQSRETQYF	TGCAGCGTTGTCGGCCAATCTCGGGAGACCCAGTACTTC
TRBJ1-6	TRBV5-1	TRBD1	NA	CASSFGQDYSPLHF	TGCGCCAGCAGCTTCGGACAGGATTATTCACCCCTCCACTTT
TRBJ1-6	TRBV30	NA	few	CAWSVPGGNSPLHF	TGTGCCTGGAGTGTACCGGGGGGGAATTCACCCCTCCACTTT
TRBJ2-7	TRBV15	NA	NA	CATSRDDFGRGLYEQYF	TGTGCCACCAGCAGAGATGATTTTGGACGAGGACTCTACGAGCAGTACTTC
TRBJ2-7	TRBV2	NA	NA	CAIREAGYEQYF	TGTGCCATTCGGGAAGCGGGCTACGAGCAGTACTTC
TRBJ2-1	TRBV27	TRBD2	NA	CASSLLPLTSGGADEQFF	TGTGCCAGCAGTTTACTCCCTCTGACTAGCGGGGGGGCGGATGAGCAGTTCTTC
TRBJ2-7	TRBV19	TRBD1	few	CASGPGGRVEQYF	TGTGCCAGTGGACCAGGGGGCCGGGTGGAGCAGTACTTC
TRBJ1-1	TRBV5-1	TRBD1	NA	CASSLGQGTRRAEAFF	TGCGCCAGCAGCTTGGGACAGGGGACCCGGAGGGCTGAAGCTTTCTTT
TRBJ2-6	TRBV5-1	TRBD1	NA	CASRPGQGANGANVLTF	TGCGCCAGCCGACCCGGACAGGGGGCGAATGGGGCCAACGTCCTGACTTTC
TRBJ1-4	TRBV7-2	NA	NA	CASSFNEKLFF	TGTGCCAGCAGCTTTAATGAAAAACTGTTTTTT
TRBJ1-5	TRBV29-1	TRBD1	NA	CSVGDRGNQPQHF	TGCAGCGTTGGAGACAGGGGCAATCAGCCCCAGCATTTT
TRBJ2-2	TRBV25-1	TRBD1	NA	CASSEHRTGITGELFF	TGTGCCAGCAGTGAACATCGGACAGGGATCACCGGGGAGCTGTTTTTT
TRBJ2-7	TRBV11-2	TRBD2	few	CASSLGEGSGRYYEQYF	TGTGCCAGCAGCTTAGGGGAGGGGAGTGGCCGGTACTACGAGCAGTACTTC
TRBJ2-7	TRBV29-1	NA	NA	CSVTRGAYEQYF	TGCAGCGTTACCAGGGGTGCCTACGAGCAGTACTTC
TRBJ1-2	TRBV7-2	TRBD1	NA	CASSPYPDRVGSYTF	TGTGCCAGCAGCCCTTACCCGGACAGGGTAGGGAGCTACACCTTC
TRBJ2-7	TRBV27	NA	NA	CASSLGWNYEQYF	TGTGCCAGCAGTCTAGGTTGGAACTACGAGCAGTACTTC
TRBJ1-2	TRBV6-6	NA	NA	CASSYSMGANYGYTF	TGTGCCAGCAGTTACTCGATGGGGGCTAACTATGGCTACACCTTC
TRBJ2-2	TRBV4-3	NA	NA	CASSEMGGTNTGELFF	TGCGCCAGCAGCGAGATGGGGGGCACGAACACCGGGGAGCTGTTTTTT
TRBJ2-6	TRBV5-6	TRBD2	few	CASSLPGTIPPSGANVLTF	TGTGCCAGCAGCCTGCCCGGGACTATACCCCCCTCTGGGGCCAACGTCCTGACTTTC
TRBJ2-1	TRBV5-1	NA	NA	CASSLVDPRAGDNEQFF	TGCGCCAGCAGCTTGGTGGACCCGCGTGCTGGAGACAATGAGCAGTTCTTC
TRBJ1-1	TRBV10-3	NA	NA	CAITMEPNTEAFF	TGTGCCATCACAATGGAACCTAACACTGAAGCTTTCTTT
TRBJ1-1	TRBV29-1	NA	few	CSVETQRVMNTEAFF	TGCAGCGTTGAGACCCAACGGGTTATGAACACTGAAGCTTTCTTT
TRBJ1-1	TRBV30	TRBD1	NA	CAWTGGEVRAFF	TGTGCCTGGACAGGGGGCGAAGTTCGGGCTTTCTTT
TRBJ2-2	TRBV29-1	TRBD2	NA	CSVLPGLAGPGELFF	TGCAGCGTTCTGCCGGGACTAGCGGGTCCCGGGGAGCTGTTTTTT
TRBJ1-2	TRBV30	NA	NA	CAWMLPQGNLYGYTF	TGTGCCTGGATGCTGCCGCAGGGAAACCTATATGGCTACACCTTC
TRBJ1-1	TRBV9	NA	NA	CASSVAQGPQNTEAFF	TGTGCCAGCAGCGTAGCTCAGGGACCCCAAAACACTGAAGCTTTCTTT
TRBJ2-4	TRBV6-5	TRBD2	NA	CASLSPGGGIQYF	TGTGCCAGCCTCTCCCCGGGGGGGGGCATTCAGTACTTC
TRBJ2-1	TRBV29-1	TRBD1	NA	CSVNQGGGEQFF	TGCAGCGTTAATCAAGGGGGCGGTGAGCAGTTCTTC